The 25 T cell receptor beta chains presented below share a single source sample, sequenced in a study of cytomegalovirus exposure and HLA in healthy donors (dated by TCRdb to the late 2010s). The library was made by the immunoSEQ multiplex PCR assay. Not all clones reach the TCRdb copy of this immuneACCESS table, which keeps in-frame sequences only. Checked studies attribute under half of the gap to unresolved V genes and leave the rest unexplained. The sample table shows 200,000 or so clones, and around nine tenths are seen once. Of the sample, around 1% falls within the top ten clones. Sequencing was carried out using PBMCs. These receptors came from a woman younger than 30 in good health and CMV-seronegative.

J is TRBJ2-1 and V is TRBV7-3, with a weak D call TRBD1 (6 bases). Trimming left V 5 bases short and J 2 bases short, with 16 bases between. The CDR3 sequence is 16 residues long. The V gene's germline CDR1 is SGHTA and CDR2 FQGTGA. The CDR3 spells CASSAQGRPTYNEQFF. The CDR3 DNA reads TGTGCCAGCAGCGCCCAGGGGCGGCCCACCTACAATGAGCAGTTCTTC. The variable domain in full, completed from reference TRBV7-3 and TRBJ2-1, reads GAGVSQTPSNKVTEKGKYVELRCDPISGHTALYWYRQSLGQGPEFLIYFQGTGAADDSGLPNDRFFAVRPEGSVSTLKIQRTERGDSAVYLCASSAQGRPTYNEQFFGPGTRLTVL.

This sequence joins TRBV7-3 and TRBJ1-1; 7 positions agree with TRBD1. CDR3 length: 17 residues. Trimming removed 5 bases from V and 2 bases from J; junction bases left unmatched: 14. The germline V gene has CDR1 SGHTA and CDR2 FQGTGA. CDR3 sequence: CASSALTGQMVNTEAFF. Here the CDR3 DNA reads TGTGCCAGCAGCGCCTTGACAGGGCAGATGGTAAACACTGAAGCTTTCTTT.

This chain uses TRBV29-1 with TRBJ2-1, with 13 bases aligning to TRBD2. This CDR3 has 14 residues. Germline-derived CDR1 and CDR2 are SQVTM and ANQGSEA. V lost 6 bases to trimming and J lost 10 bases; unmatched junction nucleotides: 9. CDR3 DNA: TGCAGCGTCACTTCCGGGACTAGCGGGGTGGAGCAGTTCTTC. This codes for CSVTSGTSGVEQFF.

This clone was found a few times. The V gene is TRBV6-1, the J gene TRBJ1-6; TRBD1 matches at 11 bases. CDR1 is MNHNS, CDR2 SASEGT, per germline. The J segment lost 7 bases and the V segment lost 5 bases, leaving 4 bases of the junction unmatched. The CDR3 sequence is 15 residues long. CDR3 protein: CASSLGTGGNSPLHF. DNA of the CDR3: TGTGCCAGCAGTTTAGGGACAGGGGGAAATTCACCCCTCCACTTT.

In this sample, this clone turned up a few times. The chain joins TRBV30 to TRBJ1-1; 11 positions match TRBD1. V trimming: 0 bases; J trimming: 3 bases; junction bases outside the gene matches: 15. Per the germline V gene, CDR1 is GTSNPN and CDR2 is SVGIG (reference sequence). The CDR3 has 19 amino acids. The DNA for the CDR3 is TGTGCCTGGAGTGTAAGCTTCTGGACAGGGGGCGAATGGGACACTGAAGCTTTCTTT. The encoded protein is CAWSVSFWTGGEWDTEAFF.

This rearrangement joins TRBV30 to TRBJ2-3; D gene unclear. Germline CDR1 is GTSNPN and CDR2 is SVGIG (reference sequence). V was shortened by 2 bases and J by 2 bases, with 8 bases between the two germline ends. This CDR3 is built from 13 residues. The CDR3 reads CAWSPQNTDTQYF. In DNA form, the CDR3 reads TGTGCCTGGAGTCCACAAAACACAGATACGCAGTATTTT.

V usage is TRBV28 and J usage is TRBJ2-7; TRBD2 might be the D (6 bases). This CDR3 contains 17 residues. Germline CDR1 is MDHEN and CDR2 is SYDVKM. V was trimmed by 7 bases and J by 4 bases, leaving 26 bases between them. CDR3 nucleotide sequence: TGTGCCAGCACCCAGTACCAGGGACTCCAGGTCCTTTACGAGCAGTACTTC. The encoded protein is CASTQYQGLQVLYEQYF.

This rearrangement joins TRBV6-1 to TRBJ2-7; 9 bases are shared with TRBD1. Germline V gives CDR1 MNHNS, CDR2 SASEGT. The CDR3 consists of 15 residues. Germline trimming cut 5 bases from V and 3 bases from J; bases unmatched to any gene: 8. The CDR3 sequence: CASSLDGGQGYEQYF. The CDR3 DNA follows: TGTGCCAGCAGTCTCGACGGGGGACAGGGCTACGAGCAGTACTTC.

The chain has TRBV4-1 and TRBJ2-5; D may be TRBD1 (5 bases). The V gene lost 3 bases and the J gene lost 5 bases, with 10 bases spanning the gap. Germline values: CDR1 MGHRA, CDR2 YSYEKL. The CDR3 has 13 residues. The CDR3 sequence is CASSHPPGETQYF. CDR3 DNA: TGCGCCAGCAGCCATCCCCCAGGGGAGACCCAGTACTTC.

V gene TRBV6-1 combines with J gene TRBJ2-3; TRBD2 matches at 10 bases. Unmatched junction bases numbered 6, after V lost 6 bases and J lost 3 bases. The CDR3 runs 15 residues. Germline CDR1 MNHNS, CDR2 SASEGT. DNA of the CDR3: TGTGCCAGCAGATTAGCGGGAGGAGGGACAGATACGCAGTATTTT. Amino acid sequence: CASRLAGGGTDTQYF.

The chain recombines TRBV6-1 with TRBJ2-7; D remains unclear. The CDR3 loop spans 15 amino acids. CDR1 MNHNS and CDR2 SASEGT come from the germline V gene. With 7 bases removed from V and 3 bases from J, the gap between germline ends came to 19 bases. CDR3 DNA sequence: TGTGCCAGCATGATCTCTAGAGAACGATTCTACGAGCAGTACTTC. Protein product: CASMISRERFYEQYF.

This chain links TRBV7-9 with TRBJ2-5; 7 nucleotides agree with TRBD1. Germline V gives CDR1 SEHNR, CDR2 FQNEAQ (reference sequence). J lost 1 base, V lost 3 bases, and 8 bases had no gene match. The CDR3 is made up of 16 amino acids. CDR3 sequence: CASSFQTGWGQETQYF. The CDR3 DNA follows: TGTGCCAGCAGCTTTCAGACAGGGTGGGGCCAAGAGACCCAGTACTTC.

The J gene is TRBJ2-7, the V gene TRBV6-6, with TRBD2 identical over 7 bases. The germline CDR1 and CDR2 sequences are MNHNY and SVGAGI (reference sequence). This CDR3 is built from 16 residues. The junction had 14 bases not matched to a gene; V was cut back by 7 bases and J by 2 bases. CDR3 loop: CASIRNTGTIPYEQYF. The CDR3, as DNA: TGTGCCAGCATACGGAATACCGGGACTATACCCTACGAGCAGTACTTC.

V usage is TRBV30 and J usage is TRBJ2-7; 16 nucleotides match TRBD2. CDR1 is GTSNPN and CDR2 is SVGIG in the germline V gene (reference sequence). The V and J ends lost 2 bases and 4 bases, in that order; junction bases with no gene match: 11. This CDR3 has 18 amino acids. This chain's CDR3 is CAWSKGLAGGPVLYEQYF. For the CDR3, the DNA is TGTGCCTGGAGTAAGGGACTAGCGGGAGGGCCGGTTTTGTACGAGCAGTACTTC.

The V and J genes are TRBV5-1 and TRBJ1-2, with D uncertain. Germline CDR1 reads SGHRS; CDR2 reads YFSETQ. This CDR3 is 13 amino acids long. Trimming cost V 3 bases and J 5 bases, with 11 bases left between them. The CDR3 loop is CASSSATGYGYTF. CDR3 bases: TGCGCCAGCAGCTCGGCGACCGGGTATGGCTACACCTTC.

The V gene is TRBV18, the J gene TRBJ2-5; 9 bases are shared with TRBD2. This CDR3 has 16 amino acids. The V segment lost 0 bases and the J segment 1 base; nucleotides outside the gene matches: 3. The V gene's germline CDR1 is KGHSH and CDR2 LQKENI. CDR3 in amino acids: CASSPPAGGIQETQYF. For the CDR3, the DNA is TGTGCCAGCTCACCACCGGCGGGAGGGATCCAAGAGACCCAGTACTTC.

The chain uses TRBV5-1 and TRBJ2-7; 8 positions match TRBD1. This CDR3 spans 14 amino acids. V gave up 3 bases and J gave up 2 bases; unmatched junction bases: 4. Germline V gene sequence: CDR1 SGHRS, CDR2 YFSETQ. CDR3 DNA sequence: TGCGCCAGCAGCTGGGAACAGGGGGCCTACGAGCAGTACTTC. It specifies CASSWEQGAYEQYF.

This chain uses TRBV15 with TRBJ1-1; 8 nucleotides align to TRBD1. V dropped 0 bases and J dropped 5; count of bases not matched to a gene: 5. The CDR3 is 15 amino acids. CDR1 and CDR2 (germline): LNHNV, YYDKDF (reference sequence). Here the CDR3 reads CATSREPGGRTEAFF. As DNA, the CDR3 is TGTGCCACCAGCAGAGAACCAGGGGGCAGGACTGAAGCTTTCTTT.

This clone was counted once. The CDR3 protein is CASSYLGYTGELFF. The CDR3 DNA follows: TGTGCCAGCAGTTACCTCGGTTACACCGGGGAGCTGTTTTTT. The gene calls are TRBV6-5 and TRBJ2-2; no clear D. Trimming took 2 bases from V and 3 from J, leaving 7 bases between them. CDR1 is MNHEY, CDR2 SVGAGI, per germline. This CDR3 has 14 residues.

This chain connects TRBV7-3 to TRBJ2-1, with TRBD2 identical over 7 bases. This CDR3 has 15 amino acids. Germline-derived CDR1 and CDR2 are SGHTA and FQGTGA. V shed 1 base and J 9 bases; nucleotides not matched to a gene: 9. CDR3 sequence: CASSLSPREHPEQFF. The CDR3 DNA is TGTGCCAGCAGCTTAAGCCCGCGGGAGCACCCTGAGCAGTTCTTC.

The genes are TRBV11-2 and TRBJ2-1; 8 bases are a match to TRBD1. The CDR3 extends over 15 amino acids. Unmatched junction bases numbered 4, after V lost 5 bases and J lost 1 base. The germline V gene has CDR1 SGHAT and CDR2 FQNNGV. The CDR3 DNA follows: TGTGCCAGCAGCACAGGACAGGGATCCTACAATGAGCAGTTCTTC. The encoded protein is CASSTGQGSYNEQFF.

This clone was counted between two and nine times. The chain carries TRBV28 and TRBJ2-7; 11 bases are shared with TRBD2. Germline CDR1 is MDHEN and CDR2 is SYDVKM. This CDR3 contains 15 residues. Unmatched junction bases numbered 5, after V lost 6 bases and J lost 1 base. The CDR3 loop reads CASREGTSGSYEQYF. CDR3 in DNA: TGTGCCAGCAGGGAGGGGACTAGCGGTTCCTACGAGCAGTACTTC.

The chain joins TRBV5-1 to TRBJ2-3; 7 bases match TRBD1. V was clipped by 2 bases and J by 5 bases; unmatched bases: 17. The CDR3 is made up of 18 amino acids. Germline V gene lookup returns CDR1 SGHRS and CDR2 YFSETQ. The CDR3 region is CASSFTFVTGSSKDTQYF. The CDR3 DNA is TGCGCCAGCAGCTTTACGTTTGTGACAGGGAGTTCTAAAGATACGCAGTATTTT.

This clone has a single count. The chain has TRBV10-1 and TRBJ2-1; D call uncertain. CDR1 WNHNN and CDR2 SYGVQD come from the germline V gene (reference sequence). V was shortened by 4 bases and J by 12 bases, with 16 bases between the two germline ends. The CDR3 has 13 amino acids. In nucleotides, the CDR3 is TGCGCCAGCAGTGCGACGGGTGTCCCTCGGCAGTTCTTC. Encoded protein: CASSATGVPRQFF.

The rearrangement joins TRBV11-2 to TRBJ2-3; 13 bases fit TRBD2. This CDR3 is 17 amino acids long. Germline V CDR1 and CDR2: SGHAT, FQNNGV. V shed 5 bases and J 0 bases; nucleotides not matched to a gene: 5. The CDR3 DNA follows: TGTGCCAGCAGCCCAGGGACTAGCGGGATTAGCACAGATACGCAGTATTTT. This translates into CASSPGTSGISTDTQYF.